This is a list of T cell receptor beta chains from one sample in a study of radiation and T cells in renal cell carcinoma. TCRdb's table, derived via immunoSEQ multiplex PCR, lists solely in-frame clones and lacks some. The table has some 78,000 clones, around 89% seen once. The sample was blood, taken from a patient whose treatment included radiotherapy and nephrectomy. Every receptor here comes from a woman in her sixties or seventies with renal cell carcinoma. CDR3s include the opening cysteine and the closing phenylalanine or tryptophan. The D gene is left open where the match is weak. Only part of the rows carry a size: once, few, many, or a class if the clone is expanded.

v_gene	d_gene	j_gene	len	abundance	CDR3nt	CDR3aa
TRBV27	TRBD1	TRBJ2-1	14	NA	TGTGCCAGCAGTTCCCGGACAGGGGGCGATGAGCAGTTCTTC	CASSSRTGGDEQFF
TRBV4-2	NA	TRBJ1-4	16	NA	TGTGCCAGCAGCCAAGATGGGGCAGGGACTAATGAAAAACTGTTTTTT	CASSQDGAGTNEKLFF
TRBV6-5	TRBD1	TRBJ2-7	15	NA	TGTGCCAGCAGTTACAGAGGGACAGCCTCCTACGAGCAGTACTTC	CASSYRGTASYEQYF
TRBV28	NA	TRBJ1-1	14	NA	TGTGCCAGCAGCCTACAGGGTGGGTACACTGAAGCTTTCTTT	CASSLQGGYTEAFF
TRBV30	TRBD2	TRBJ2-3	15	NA	TGTGCCTGGAGGGCTGAGCGGGGGGGCCAAGATACGCAGTATTTT	CAWRAERGGQDTQYF
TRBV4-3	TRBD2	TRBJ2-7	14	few	TGCGCCAGCAGCCAAGGAAGCGGGGGGGACGAGCAGTACTTC	CASSQGSGGDEQYF
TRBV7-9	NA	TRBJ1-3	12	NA	TGTGCCAGCAGCAACTCTGGAAACACCATATATTTT	CASSNSGNTIYF
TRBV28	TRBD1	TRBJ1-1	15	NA	TGTGCCAGCAACCCCCCAGGGGGCAGGGGGTCTGAAGCTTTCTTT	CASNPPGGRGSEAFF
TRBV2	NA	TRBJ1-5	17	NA	TGTGCCAGCAGCGACAGTTTAACAGGCTCTAGCAATCAGCCCCAGCATTTT	CASSDSLTGSSNQPQHF
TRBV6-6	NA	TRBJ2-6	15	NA	TGTGCCAGCAGTTACAATGGGGTGGGGGCCAACGTCCTGACTTTC	CASSYNGVGANVLTF
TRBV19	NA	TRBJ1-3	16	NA	TGTGCCAGTAGTATGCGGACCGCCGTCCCCCGAAACACCATATATTTT	CASSMRTAVPRNTIYF
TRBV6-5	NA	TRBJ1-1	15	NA	TGTGCCAGCAGCCCCGAAGGGGGTAGGGGGACTGAAGCTTTCTTT	CASSPEGGRGTEAFF
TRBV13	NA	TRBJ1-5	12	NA	TGTGCCAGCAGCCCAAAGAATCAGCCCCAGCATTTT	CASSPKNQPQHF
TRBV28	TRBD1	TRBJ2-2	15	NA	TGTGCCAGCAGTCCGACAGGGTTCAAGACCGGGGAGCTGTTTTTT	CASSPTGFKTGELFF
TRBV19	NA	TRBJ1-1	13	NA	TGTGCCAGTAGTGACCTCCCGAACACTGAAGCTTTCTTT	CASSDLPNTEAFF
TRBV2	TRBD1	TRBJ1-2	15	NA	TGTGCCAGCTTACCGGGGACAGGGCCCCGATGGGGCTACACCTTC	CASLPGTGPRWGYTF